The T cell receptor beta chain under discussion was sequenced for a study of T cells in pancreatic ductal adenocarcinoma. Study-level findings and limits: Tumor samples had fewer productive templates and approximately 8.8-fold fewer unique clonotypes than blood. Enrichment of CD45RO+ effector over naive T cells in tumors may bias clonality.

Selected pancreatic ductal adenocarcinoma patients had undergone surgery without neoadjuvant therapy. Details on this clone: Antigen specificity is unknown.

CDR3 length equals 14 residues. Germline loops: CDR1 SGHVS, CDR2 FQNEAQ. Trimming removed 5 bases from V and 2 bases from J, with 12 bases in between. Profiled with immunoSEQ multiplex PCR; TCRdb holds only in-frame clones, not every one. The profile shows roughly 100,000 clones, 90% to 95% of them singletons. The clonotype was recovered from a human donor with pancreatic ductal adenocarcinoma. The sequenced sample consisted of PBMCs. This chain uses TRBV7-8 with TRBJ2-5, with D possibly matching TRBD1 (6 bases). The CDR3 coding sequence is TGTGCCAGCAGCCGCGACAGGTTACAAGAGACCCAGTACTTC. Translation gives CASSRDRLQETQYF.